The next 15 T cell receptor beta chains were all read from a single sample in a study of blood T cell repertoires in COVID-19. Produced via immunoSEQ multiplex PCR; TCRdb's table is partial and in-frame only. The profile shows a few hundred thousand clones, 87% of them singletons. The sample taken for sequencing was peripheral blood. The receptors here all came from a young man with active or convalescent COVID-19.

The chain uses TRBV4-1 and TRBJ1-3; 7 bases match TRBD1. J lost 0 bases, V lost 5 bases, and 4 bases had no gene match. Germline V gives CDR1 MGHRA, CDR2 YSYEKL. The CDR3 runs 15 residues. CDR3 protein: CASSLGQDSGNTIYF. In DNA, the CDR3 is TGCGCCAGCAGCTTAGGACAGGACTCTGGAAACACCATATATTTT.

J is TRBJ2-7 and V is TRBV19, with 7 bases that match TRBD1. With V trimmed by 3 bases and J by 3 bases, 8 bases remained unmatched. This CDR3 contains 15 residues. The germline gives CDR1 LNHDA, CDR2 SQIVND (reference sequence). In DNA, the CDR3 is TGTGCCAGTAGTATCCGACAGGGAGTTTTCTACGAGCAGTACTTC. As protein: CASSIRQGVFYEQYF.

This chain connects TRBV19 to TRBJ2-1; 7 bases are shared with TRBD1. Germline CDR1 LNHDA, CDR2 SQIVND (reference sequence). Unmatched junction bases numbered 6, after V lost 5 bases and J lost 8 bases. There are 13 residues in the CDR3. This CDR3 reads CASSVTGPDEQFF. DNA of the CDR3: TGTGCCAGTAGTGTGACAGGGCCGGATGAGCAGTTCTTC.

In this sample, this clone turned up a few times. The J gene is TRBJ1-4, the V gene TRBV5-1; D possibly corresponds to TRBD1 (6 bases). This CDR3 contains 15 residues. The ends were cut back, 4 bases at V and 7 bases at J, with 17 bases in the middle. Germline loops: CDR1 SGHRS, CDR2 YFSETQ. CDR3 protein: CASSQQGEAREKLFF. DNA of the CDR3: TGCGCCAGCAGCCAACAGGGCGAGGCGCGTGAAAAACTGTTTTTT.

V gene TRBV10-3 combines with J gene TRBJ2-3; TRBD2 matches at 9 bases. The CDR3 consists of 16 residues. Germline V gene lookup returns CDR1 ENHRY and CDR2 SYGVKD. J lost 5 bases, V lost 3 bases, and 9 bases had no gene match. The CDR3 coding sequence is TGTGCCATCAGTGATCGGAGCGGGGGGTTCTTAGATACGCAGTATTTT. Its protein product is CAISDRSGGFLDTQYF.

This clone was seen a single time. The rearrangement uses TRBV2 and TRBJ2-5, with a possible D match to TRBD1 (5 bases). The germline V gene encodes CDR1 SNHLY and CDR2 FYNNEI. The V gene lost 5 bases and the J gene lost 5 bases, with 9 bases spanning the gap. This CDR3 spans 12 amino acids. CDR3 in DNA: TGTGCCAGCAGTAGGGGTATCGAGACCCAGTACTTC. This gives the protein CASSRGIETQYF.

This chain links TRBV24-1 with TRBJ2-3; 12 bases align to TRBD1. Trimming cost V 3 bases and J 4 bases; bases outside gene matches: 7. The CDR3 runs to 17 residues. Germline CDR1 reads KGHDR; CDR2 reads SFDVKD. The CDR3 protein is CATSDPAGQGAADTQYF. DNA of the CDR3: TGTGCCACCAGTGATCCTGCGGGACAGGGGGCAGCAGATACGCAGTATTTT.

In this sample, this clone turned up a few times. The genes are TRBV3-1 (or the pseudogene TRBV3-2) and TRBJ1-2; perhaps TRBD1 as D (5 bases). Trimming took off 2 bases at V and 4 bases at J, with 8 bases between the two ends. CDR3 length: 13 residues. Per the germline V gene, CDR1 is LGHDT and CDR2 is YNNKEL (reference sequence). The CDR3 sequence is CASSQSTGYGYTF. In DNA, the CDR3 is TGTGCCAGCAGCCAAAGTACAGGCTATGGCTACACCTTC.

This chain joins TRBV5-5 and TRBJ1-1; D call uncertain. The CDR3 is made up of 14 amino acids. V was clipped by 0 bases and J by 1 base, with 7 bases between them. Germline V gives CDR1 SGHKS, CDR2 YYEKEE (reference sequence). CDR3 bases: TGTGCCAGCAGCTTGGTGGGGAGGAACACTGAAGCTTTCTTT. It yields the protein CASSLVGRNTEAFF.

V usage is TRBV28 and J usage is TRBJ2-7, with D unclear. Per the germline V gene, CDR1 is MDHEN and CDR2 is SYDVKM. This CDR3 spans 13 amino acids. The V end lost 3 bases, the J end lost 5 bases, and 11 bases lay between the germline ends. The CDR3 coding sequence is TGTGCCAGCAGTTTCCTCGTGACAAACGAGCAGTACTTC. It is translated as CASSFLVTNEQYF.

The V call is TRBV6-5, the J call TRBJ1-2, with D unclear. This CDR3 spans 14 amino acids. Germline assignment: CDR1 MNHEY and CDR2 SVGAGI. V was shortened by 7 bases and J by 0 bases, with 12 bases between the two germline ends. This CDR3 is CASTVLKSNYGYTF. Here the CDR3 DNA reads TGTGCCAGCACGGTATTGAAGTCTAACTATGGCTACACCTTC.

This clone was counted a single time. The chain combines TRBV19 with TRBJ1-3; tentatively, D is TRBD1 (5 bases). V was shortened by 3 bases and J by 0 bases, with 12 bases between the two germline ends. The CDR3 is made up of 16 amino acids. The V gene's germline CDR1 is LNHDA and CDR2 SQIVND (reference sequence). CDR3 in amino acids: CASSIGYRYSGNTIYF. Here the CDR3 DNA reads TGTGCCAGTAGTATTGGATACAGGTACTCTGGAAACACCATATATTTT.

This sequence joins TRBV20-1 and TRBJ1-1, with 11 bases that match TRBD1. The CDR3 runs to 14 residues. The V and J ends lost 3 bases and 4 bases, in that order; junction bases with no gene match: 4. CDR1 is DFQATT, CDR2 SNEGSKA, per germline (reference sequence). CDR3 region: CSASKGTGGTEAFF. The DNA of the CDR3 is TGCAGTGCTAGTAAAGGGACAGGGGGCACTGAAGCTTTCTTT.

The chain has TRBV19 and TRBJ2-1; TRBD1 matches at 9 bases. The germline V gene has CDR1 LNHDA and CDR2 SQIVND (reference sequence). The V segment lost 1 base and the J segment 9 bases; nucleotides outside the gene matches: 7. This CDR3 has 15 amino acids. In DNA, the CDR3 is TGTGCCAGTAGTATAGGGGGACAGGGAAGTGTTGAGCAGTTCTTC. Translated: CASSIGGQGSVEQFF. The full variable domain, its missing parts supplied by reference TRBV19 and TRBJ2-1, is DGGITQSPKYLFRKEGQNVTLSCEQNLNHDAMYWYRQDPGQGLRLIYYSQIVNDFQKGDIAEGYSVSREKKESFPLTVTSAQKNPTAFYLCASSIGGQGSVEQFFGPGTRLTVL.

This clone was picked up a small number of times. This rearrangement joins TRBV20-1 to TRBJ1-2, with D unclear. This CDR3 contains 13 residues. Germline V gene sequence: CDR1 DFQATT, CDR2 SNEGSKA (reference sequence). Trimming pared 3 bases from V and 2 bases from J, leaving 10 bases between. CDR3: CSASFHVNYGYTF. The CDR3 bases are TGCAGTGCTAGTTTTCATGTGAACTATGGCTACACCTTC.